The rows below give T cell receptor beta chains drawn from one sample of a study of blood T cell repertoires in COVID-19. Sequencing used immunoSEQ multiplex PCR; TCRdb keeps in-frame clones, though not all of them. The sample has around 100,000 clones; more than 80% are singletons. Material: peripheral blood. The receptors derive from a human donor in a cohort sampled during active COVID-19. The CDR3 runs from the conserved cysteine through the conserved F or W. Each record gives: J gene, clone size, V gene, D gene, CDR3 protein, CDR3 DNA. The D gene is left open where the match is weak. Some rows have no size entry. The others give once, few or many, or a class for an expanded clone.

j_call: TRBJ2-7; clone_size: once; v_call: TRBV3-1/TRBV3-2; d_call: NA; cdr3_aa: CASSQVDSNEQYF; cdr3_nt: TGTGCCAGCAGCCAAGTGGACAGCAACGAGCAGTACTTC
j_call: TRBJ2-4; clone_size: once; v_call: TRBV6-6; d_call: NA; cdr3_aa: CASNRGGENIQYF; cdr3_nt: TGTGCCAGCAATAGGGGTGGTGAAAACATTCAGTACTTC
j_call: TRBJ2-3; clone_size: NA; v_call: TRBV6-4; d_call: TRBD2; cdr3_aa: CASSALGLANADTQYF; cdr3_nt: TGTGCCAGCAGTGCTTTGGGACTAGCTAATGCAGATACGCAGTATTTT
j_call: TRBJ1-5; clone_size: NA; v_call: TRBV6-2/TRBV6-3; d_call: NA; cdr3_aa: CASSRAGRANQPQHF; cdr3_nt: TGTGCCAGCAGTAGAGCGGGCAGGGCCAATCAGCCCCAGCATTTT
j_call: TRBJ2-1; clone_size: NA; v_call: TRBV9; d_call: TRBD2; cdr3_aa: CASSPPTSGSSYNEQFF; cdr3_nt: TGTGCCAGCAGCCCTCCTACTAGCGGCAGCTCCTACAATGAGCAGTTCTTC
j_call: TRBJ1-6; clone_size: NA; v_call: TRBV27; d_call: NA; cdr3_aa: CASSLSARRNSPLHF; cdr3_nt: TGTGCCAGCAGTTTATCGGCACGGCGGAATTCACCCCTCCACTTT
j_call: TRBJ1-1; clone_size: NA; v_call: TRBV5-1; d_call: TRBD1; cdr3_aa: CASSLGQGARGTEAFF; cdr3_nt: TGCGCCAGCAGCTTGGGTCAGGGGGCAAGGGGCACTGAAGCTTTCTTT
j_call: TRBJ2-1; clone_size: once; v_call: TRBV27; d_call: NA; cdr3_aa: CASRPTKRVPNEQFF; cdr3_nt: TGTGCCAGCAGACCCACTAAGCGGGTGCCAAATGAGCAGTTCTTC
j_call: TRBJ2-5; clone_size: NA; v_call: TRBV9; d_call: TRBD2; cdr3_aa: CASSDGLAGGFQETQYF; cdr3_nt: TGTGCCAGCAGCGACGGACTAGCGGGGGGGTTTCAAGAGACCCAGTACTTC
j_call: TRBJ1-2; clone_size: NA; v_call: TRBV5-4; d_call: TRBD1; cdr3_aa: CASSQTGGGLGYTF; cdr3_nt: TGTGCCAGCAGCCAGACAGGGGGAGGTCTTGGCTACACCTTC
j_call: TRBJ2-7; clone_size: NA; v_call: TRBV12-5; d_call: TRBD1; cdr3_aa: CASGLVLDRGVYEQYF; cdr3_nt: TGTGCTAGTGGTTTGGTACTGGACAGGGGCGTCTACGAGCAGTACTTC
j_call: TRBJ2-1; clone_size: NA; v_call: TRBV6-5; d_call: TRBD2; cdr3_aa: CASSYSTSGYNEQFF; cdr3_nt: TGTGCCAGCAGTTACTCGACTAGCGGCTACAATGAGCAGTTCTTC
j_call: TRBJ1-5; clone_size: NA; v_call: TRBV18; d_call: NA; cdr3_aa: CASSPGAGNQPQHF; cdr3_nt: TGTGCCAGCTCACCAGGGGCAGGGAATCAGCCCCAGCATTTT
j_call: TRBJ1-1; clone_size: NA; v_call: TRBV29-1; d_call: TRBD1; cdr3_aa: CSVNPGQGAFF; cdr3_nt: TGCAGCGTTAACCCGGGACAGGGGGCTTTCTTT
j_call: TRBJ2-7; clone_size: NA; v_call: TRBV25-1; d_call: NA; cdr3_aa: CASSGAGYDEQYF; cdr3_nt: TGTGCCAGCAGTGGGGCGGGGTACGACGAGCAGTACTTC
j_call: TRBJ2-3; clone_size: NA; v_call: TRBV5-4; d_call: TRBD2; cdr3_aa: CASSFLAGGPVDTQYF; cdr3_nt: TGTGCCAGCAGCTTTTTAGCGGGAGGGCCGGTAGATACGCAGTATTTT
j_call: TRBJ2-4; clone_size: NA; v_call: TRBV9; d_call: TRBD2; cdr3_aa: CASSVVAGGTKNIQYF; cdr3_nt: TGTGCCAGCAGCGTAGTGGCGGGGGGGACCAAAAACATTCAGTACTTC
j_call: TRBJ1-1; clone_size: NA; v_call: TRBV7-6; d_call: NA; cdr3_aa: CASSLTANTEAFF; cdr3_nt: TGTGCCAGCAGCTTAACAGCGAACACTGAAGCTTTCTTT
j_call: TRBJ2-1; clone_size: NA; v_call: TRBV5-4; d_call: NA; cdr3_aa: CASSLAFGSRSNNEQFF; cdr3_nt: TGTGCCAGCAGCTTGGCCTTCGGGAGTCGGAGTAACAATGAGCAGTTCTTC
j_call: TRBJ1-2; clone_size: NA; v_call: TRBV3-1/TRBV3-2; d_call: NA; cdr3_aa: CASSPLEGFGGYTF; cdr3_nt: TGTGCCAGCAGCCCCCTCGAGGGATTTGGTGGCTACACCTTC
j_call: TRBJ2-2; clone_size: NA; v_call: TRBV29-1; d_call: TRBD1; cdr3_aa: CSVKTGGTGELFF; cdr3_nt: TGCAGCGTGAAGACAGGGGGGACCGGGGAGCTGTTTTTT
j_call: TRBJ2-2; clone_size: once; v_call: TRBV11-3; d_call: TRBD1; cdr3_aa: CASSLGQGFGELFF; cdr3_nt: TGTGCCAGCAGCTTAGGACAGGGGTTTGGGGAGCTGTTTTTT
j_call: TRBJ1-1; clone_size: NA; v_call: TRBV9; d_call: NA; cdr3_aa: CASSGEGVRTEAFF; cdr3_nt: TGTGCCAGCAGCGGGGAGGGGGTAAGAACTGAAGCTTTCTTT
j_call: TRBJ2-2; clone_size: NA; v_call: TRBV18; d_call: NA; cdr3_aa: CASSRTVNTGELFF; cdr3_nt: TGTGCCAGCTCCAGGACAGTGAACACCGGGGAGCTGTTTTTT
j_call: TRBJ1-4; clone_size: NA; v_call: TRBV15; d_call: TRBD1; cdr3_aa: CATSSRGPTNEKLFF; cdr3_nt: TGTGCCACCAGCAGCAGGGGGCCAACTAATGAAAAACTGTTTTTT
j_call: TRBJ2-2; clone_size: NA; v_call: TRBV9; d_call: NA; cdr3_aa: CASSVSGENTGELFF; cdr3_nt: TGTGCCAGCAGCGTATCGGGGGAGAACACCGGGGAGCTGTTTTTT
j_call: TRBJ1-4; clone_size: NA; v_call: TRBV11-2; d_call: TRBD1; cdr3_aa: CASSLLGVVGDSIEKLFF; cdr3_nt: TGTGCCAGCAGCTTATTGGGCGTTGTAGGGGACAGTATTGAAAAACTGTTTTTT
j_call: TRBJ1-5; clone_size: NA; v_call: TRBV5-1; d_call: NA; cdr3_aa: CASSPTGNNQPQHF; cdr3_nt: TGCGCCAGCAGCCCAACAGGTAACAATCAGCCCCAGCATTTT
j_call: TRBJ1-1; clone_size: NA; v_call: TRBV19; d_call: TRBD1; cdr3_aa: CASGKGQGVSRTEAFF; cdr3_nt: TGTGCCAGTGGCAAGGGACAGGGAGTGAGTAGGACTGAAGCTTTCTTT
j_call: TRBJ1-3; clone_size: NA; v_call: TRBV6-5; d_call: NA; cdr3_aa: CASRANRVAGNTIYF; cdr3_nt: TGTGCCAGCAGAGCTAACAGGGTAGCTGGAAACACCATATATTTT
j_call: TRBJ2-3; clone_size: NA; v_call: TRBV11-3; d_call: TRBD1; cdr3_aa: CASSPGQGNTDTQYF; cdr3_nt: TGTGCCAGCAGCCCGGGACAGGGTAACACAGATACGCAGTATTTT
j_call: TRBJ1-5; clone_size: NA; v_call: TRBV2; d_call: NA; cdr3_aa: CASRELTENQPQHF; cdr3_nt: TGTGCCAGCAGGGAGCTGACGGAGAATCAGCCCCAGCATTTT
j_call: TRBJ2-6; clone_size: NA; v_call: TRBV18; d_call: TRBD1; cdr3_aa: CASSPPGQALSGANVLTF; cdr3_nt: TGTGCCAGCTCACCACCGGGACAGGCCCTCTCTGGGGCCAACGTCCTGACTTTC
j_call: TRBJ2-5; clone_size: once; v_call: TRBV10-3; d_call: NA; cdr3_aa: CAIGWGDETQYF; cdr3_nt: TGTGCCATCGGGTGGGGGGATGAGACCCAGTACTTC
j_call: TRBJ1-1; clone_size: few; v_call: TRBV21-1; d_call: NA; cdr3_aa: CASNHRGRGTEAFF; cdr3_nt: TGTGCCAGCAATCACAGGGGTCGGGGGACTGAAGCTTTCTTT
j_call: TRBJ2-5; clone_size: few; v_call: TRBV6-5; d_call: TRBD2; cdr3_aa: CASSYQPLAGAETQYF; cdr3_nt: TGTGCCAGCAGTTACCAACCACTAGCGGGGGCAGAGACCCAGTACTTC
j_call: TRBJ2-6; clone_size: NA; v_call: TRBV3-1/TRBV3-2; d_call: NA; cdr3_aa: CASSRQISGAGANVLTF; cdr3_nt: TGTGCCAGCAGCAGACAGATCTCAGGGGCCGGGGCCAACGTCCTGACTTTC
j_call: TRBJ2-3; clone_size: NA; v_call: TRBV4-1; d_call: NA; cdr3_aa: CASSQDSAGLPFADPRDTQYF; cdr3_nt: TGCGCCAGCAGCCAAGATTCCGCGGGACTTCCCTTCGCCGACCCAAGGGATACGCAGTATTTT
j_call: TRBJ2-3; clone_size: NA; v_call: TRBV28; d_call: NA; cdr3_aa: CASSSGGTVDTQYF; cdr3_nt: TGTGCCAGCAGTTCCGGCGGGACGGTAGATACGCAGTATTTT
j_call: TRBJ1-1; clone_size: NA; v_call: TRBV6-5; d_call: TRBD1; cdr3_aa: CASSSDRGRAFF; cdr3_nt: TGTGCCAGCAGTTCGGACAGGGGGCGGGCTTTCTTT
j_call: TRBJ2-2; clone_size: NA; v_call: TRBV9; d_call: TRBD2; cdr3_aa: CASSVGLAGGQSGELFF; cdr3_nt: TGTGCCAGCAGCGTAGGACTAGCGGGGGGGCAATCCGGGGAGCTGTTTTTT
j_call: TRBJ2-1; clone_size: few; v_call: TRBV3-1/TRBV3-2; d_call: NA; cdr3_aa: CASSQTSSNNEQFF; cdr3_nt: TGTGCCAGCAGCCAGACATCTAGCAACAATGAGCAGTTCTTC
j_call: TRBJ1-5; clone_size: NA; v_call: TRBV28; d_call: NA; cdr3_aa: CASTTVLNQPQHF; cdr3_nt: TGTGCCAGCACTACAGTGTTGAATCAGCCCCAGCATTTT
j_call: TRBJ1-5; clone_size: NA; v_call: TRBV28; d_call: NA; cdr3_aa: CASSLGGSGQPQHF; cdr3_nt: TGTGCCAGCAGCCTGGGGGGGTCTGGGCAGCCCCAGCATTTT
j_call: TRBJ2-7; clone_size: NA; v_call: TRBV10-3; d_call: TRBD2; cdr3_aa: CAIRSGGADEQYF; cdr3_nt: TGTGCCATCAGAAGCGGGGGGGCTGACGAGCAGTACTTC
j_call: TRBJ2-4; clone_size: NA; v_call: TRBV6-5; d_call: TRBD1; cdr3_aa: CASSYSQGASKNIQYF; cdr3_nt: TGTGCCAGCAGTTACTCGCAGGGGGCTTCCAAAAACATTCAGTACTTC
j_call: TRBJ2-5; clone_size: NA; v_call: TRBV5-3; d_call: NA; cdr3_aa: CARSLDNSGWETQYF; cdr3_nt: TGTGCCAGAAGCTTGGACAACAGTGGATGGGAGACCCAGTACTTC
j_call: TRBJ2-7; clone_size: few; v_call: TRBV25-1; d_call: TRBD1; cdr3_aa: CASSQSGQGFHEQYF; cdr3_nt: TGTGCCAGCAGTCAGTCAGGACAGGGGTTCCACGAGCAGTACTTC
j_call: TRBJ1-5; clone_size: few; v_call: TRBV6-6; d_call: TRBD1; cdr3_aa: CASRPTGGNNQPQHF; cdr3_nt: TGTGCCAGCAGACCAACAGGGGGCAACAATCAGCCCCAGCATTTT
j_call: TRBJ2-4; clone_size: NA; v_call: TRBV19; d_call: NA; cdr3_aa: CASSIAGKNIQYF; cdr3_nt: TGTGCCAGTAGTATTGCAGGGAAAAACATTCAGTACTTC
j_call: TRBJ1-1; clone_size: NA; v_call: TRBV6-5; d_call: TRBD1; cdr3_aa: CASSSTGGITEAFF; cdr3_nt: TGTGCCAGCAGTTCGACAGGGGGTATAACTGAAGCTTTCTTT
j_call: TRBJ2-5; clone_size: NA; v_call: TRBV24-1; d_call: TRBD1; cdr3_aa: CATSDPKDRDWYF; cdr3_nt: TGTGCCACCAGTGATCCCAAGGACAGGGACTGGTACTTC
j_call: TRBJ2-5; clone_size: NA; v_call: TRBV3-1/TRBV3-2; d_call: TRBD2; cdr3_aa: CASSQTSGSPLQETQYF; cdr3_nt: TGTGCCAGCAGCCAGACTAGCGGGAGCCCCCTCCAAGAGACCCAGTACTTC
j_call: TRBJ2-5; clone_size: NA; v_call: TRBV29-1; d_call: NA; cdr3_aa: CSVRVQETQYF; cdr3_nt: TGCAGCGTTCGAGTGCAAGAGACCCAGTACTTC
j_call: TRBJ2-1; clone_size: NA; v_call: TRBV28; d_call: NA; cdr3_aa: CASSPLGGSKHNEQFF; cdr3_nt: TGTGCCAGCAGTCCCCTTGGAGGTTCCAAACACAATGAGCAGTTCTTC